The 9 T cell receptor beta chains in this list originate from one sample, sequenced in a study of blood T cell repertoires in COVID-19. Method: immunoSEQ multiplex PCR; TCRdb's copy keeps in-frame clones and lacks some. Seen here are roughly 250,000 clones, about 90% observed once, and the top ten hold around 3%. The sample taken for sequencing was PBMCs or T cells enriched from blood (not recorded which). The receptors were sampled from a woman between 40 and 50 years old with acute COVID-19.

The chain links TRBV27 to TRBJ1-5; TRBD1 aligns across 7 bases. Per germline, CDR1 MNHEY and CDR2 SMNVEV (reference sequence). CDR3 length: 14 residues. The junction had 6 bases not matched to a gene; V was cut back by 6 bases and J by 4 bases. The CDR3 nucleotides read TGTGCCAGCAGACCGGGACAGACAAATCAGCCCCAGCATTTT. Translating gives CASRPGQTNQPQHF.

The chain joins TRBV7-6 to TRBJ1-4; D may be TRBD1 (6 bases). V was pared by 1 base and J by 8 bases, with 14 bases between. Per germline, CDR1 SGHVS and CDR2 FNYEAQ. CDR3 length equals 15 residues. As DNA, the CDR3 is TGTGCCAGCAGCTTAGAAACAGGGCTGGGGGAAAAACTGTTTTTT. This sequence encodes CASSLETGLGEKLFF.

The chain employs TRBV9 and TRBJ2-1; TRBD2 matches 7 bases. The trim removed 0 bases at V and 0 bases at J, leaving 12 bases unmatched. CDR3 length: 19 residues. Germline V gene data show CDR1 as SGDLS and CDR2 as YYNGEE. CDR3 amino acids: CASSVDYSGGETSYNEQFF. The CDR3 nucleotides are TGTGCCAGCAGCGTAGACTACTCTGGGGGGGAGACCTCCTACAATGAGCAGTTCTTC.

This chain connects TRBV16 to TRBJ2-2; 10 bases align to TRBD1. V gave up 5 bases and J gave up 4 bases; unmatched junction bases: 4. From germline, CDR1 is KGHSY and CDR2 FQNENV. This CDR3 comprises 15 residues. The CDR3 reads CASSSRDRGTGELFF. The CDR3 nucleotides read TGTGCCAGCAGCTCAAGGGACAGGGGCACCGGGGAGCTGTTTTTT.

The chain has TRBV5-4 and TRBJ2-2; 8 bases agree with TRBD1. V lost 4 bases, J lost 2 bases, and 13 bases stayed unmatched. The CDR3 length is 18 residues. Germline V gene sequence: CDR1 SGHNT, CDR2 YYREEE (reference sequence). The CDR3 region has the DNA TGTGCCAGCAGCACGTACGGACAGGGAAAAGCTAACACCGGGGAGCTGTTTTTT. This sequence encodes CASSTYGQGKANTGELFF.

The gene calls are TRBV5-5 and TRBJ2-7; D is ambiguous. This CDR3 is built from 15 residues. Germline V gene lookup returns CDR1 SGHKS and CDR2 YYEKEE (reference sequence). V lost 2 bases and J 4 bases, leaving 16 bases between the germline ends. This chain's CDR3 is CASSFKVEPTYEQYF. CDR3 DNA sequence: TGTGCCAGCAGCTTTAAAGTTGAGCCGACTTACGAGCAGTACTTC.

The rearrangement links TRBV2 to TRBJ2-2, with TRBD2 matching over 9 bases. CDR1 and CDR2 from the germline V gene are SNHLY and FYNNEI. J lost 8 bases, V lost 4 bases, and 8 bases had no gene match. This CDR3 region has 15 residues. The CDR3 coding sequence is TGTGCCAGCAGTGCAGGTTCTAGCGGGATGGGGGAGCTGTTTTTT. Translating gives CASSAGSSGMGELFF. The whole variable domain, remainder taken from reference TRBV2 and TRBJ2-2, is EPEVTQTPSHQVTQMGQEVILRCVPISNHLYFYWYRQILGQKVEFLVSFYNNEISEKSEIFDDQFSVERPDGSNFTLKIRSTKLEDSAMYFCASSAGSSGMGELFFGEGSRLTVL.

A single count supports this clone. The chain couples TRBV2 to TRBJ2-5, with TRBD2 matching over 10 bases. J gave up 5 bases and V 1 base, and 10 bases lay outside the gene matches. Germline V lookup: CDR1 SNHLY, CDR2 FYNNEI. This CDR3 spans 17 amino acids. The CDR3 is CASSEDWASGSGETQYF. The DNA for the CDR3 is TGTGCCAGCAGTGAAGATTGGGCTAGCGGGAGTGGTGAGACCCAGTACTTC.

The chain couples TRBV11-3 to TRBJ2-2; perhaps TRBD2 as D (7 bases). V was pared by 5 bases and J by 4 bases, with 17 bases between. Germline V gene lookup returns CDR1 SGHNT and CDR2 YENEEA. The CDR3 is 16 amino acids. The CDR3 DNA sequence: TGTGCCAGCAGCCCCCCGGGGGGCGTTCCCACCGGGGAGCTGTTTTTT. Translating it yields CASSPPGGVPTGELFF.